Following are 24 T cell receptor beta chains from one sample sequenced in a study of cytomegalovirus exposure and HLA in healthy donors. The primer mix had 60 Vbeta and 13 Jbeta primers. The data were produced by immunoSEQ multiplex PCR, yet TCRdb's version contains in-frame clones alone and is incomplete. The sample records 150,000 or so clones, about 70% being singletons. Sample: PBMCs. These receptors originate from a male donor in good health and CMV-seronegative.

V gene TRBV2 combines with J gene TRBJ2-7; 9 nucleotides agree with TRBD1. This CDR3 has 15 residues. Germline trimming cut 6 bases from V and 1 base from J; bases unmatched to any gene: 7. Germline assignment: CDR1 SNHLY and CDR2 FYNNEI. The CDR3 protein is CASSGGQGRSYEQYF. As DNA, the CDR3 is TGTGCCAGCAGCGGAGGACAGGGGAGGTCCTACGAGCAGTACTTC.

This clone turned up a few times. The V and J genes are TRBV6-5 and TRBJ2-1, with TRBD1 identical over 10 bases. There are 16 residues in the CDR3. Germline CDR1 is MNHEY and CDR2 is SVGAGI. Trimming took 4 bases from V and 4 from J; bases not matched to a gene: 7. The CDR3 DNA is TGTGCCAGCAGTTTACCCGGGACAGGGGCGTACAATGAGCAGTTCTTC. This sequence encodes CASSLPGTGAYNEQFF.

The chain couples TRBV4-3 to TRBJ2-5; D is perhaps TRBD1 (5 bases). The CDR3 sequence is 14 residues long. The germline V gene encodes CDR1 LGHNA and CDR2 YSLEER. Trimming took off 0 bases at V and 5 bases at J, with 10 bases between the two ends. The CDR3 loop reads CASSQEGVGETQYF. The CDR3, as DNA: TGCGCCAGCAGCCAAGAAGGGGTGGGGGAGACCCAGTACTTC.

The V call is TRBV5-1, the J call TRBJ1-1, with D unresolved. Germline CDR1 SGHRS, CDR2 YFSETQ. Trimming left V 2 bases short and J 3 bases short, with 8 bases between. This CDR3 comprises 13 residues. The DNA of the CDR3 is TGCGCCAGCAGCTTCCAGGATGACACTGAAGCTTTCTTT. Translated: CASSFQDDTEAFF.

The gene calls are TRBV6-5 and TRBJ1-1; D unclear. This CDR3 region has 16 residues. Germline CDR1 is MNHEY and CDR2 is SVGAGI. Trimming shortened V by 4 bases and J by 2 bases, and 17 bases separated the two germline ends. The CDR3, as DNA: TGTGCCAGCAGTTCGCACACCGGGTTTTTTAACACTGAAGCTTTCTTT. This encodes CASSSHTGFFNTEAFF.

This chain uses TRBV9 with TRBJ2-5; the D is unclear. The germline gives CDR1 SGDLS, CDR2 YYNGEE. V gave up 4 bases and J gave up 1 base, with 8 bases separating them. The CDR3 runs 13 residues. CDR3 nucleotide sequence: TGTGCCAGCAGCCCCCGTAGCCAAGAGACCCAGTACTTC. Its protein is CASSPRSQETQYF.

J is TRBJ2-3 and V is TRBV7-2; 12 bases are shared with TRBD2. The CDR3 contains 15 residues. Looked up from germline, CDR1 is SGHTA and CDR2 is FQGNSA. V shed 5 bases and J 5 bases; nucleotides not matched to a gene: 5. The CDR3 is CASSMTSGSVDTQYF. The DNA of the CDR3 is TGTGCCAGCAGCATGACTAGCGGGAGTGTAGATACGCAGTATTTT.

As DNA, the CDR3 is TGCGCCAGCAGCCCGGTTTCTAGCGGGCTCTACGAGCAGTACTTC. Translation: CASSPVSSGLYEQYF. The chain employs TRBV5-1 and TRBJ2-7; 8 nucleotides match TRBD2. From germline, CDR1 is SGHRS and CDR2 YFSETQ. With 4 bases clipped from V and 3 bases from J, the junction kept 9 bases outside the gene matches. The CDR3 contains 15 residues.

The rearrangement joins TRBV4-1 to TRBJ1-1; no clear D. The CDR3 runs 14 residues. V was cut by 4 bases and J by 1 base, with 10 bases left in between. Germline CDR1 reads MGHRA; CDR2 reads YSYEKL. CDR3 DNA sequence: TGCGCCAGCAGCCGACAAACAGAGAACACTGAAGCTTTCTTT. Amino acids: CASSRQTENTEAFF.

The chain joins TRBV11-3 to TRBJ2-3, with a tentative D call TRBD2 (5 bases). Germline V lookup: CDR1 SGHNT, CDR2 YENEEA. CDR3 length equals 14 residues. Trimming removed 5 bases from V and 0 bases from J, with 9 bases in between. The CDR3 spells CASSPRTSTDTQYF. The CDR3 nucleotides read TGTGCCAGCAGCCCCAGGACTAGCACAGATACGCAGTATTTT.

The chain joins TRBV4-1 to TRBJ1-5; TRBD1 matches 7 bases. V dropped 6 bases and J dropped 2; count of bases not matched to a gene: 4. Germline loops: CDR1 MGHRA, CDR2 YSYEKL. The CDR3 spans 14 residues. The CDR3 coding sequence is TGCGCCAGCAGATCAACAGGGGGCAATCAGCCCCAGCATTTT. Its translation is CASRSTGGNQPQHF.

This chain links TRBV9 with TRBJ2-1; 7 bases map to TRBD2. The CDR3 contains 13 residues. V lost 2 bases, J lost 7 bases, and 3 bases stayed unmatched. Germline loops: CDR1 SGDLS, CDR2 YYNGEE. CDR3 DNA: TGTGCCAGCAGCGTGGGGGGGATTAATGAGCAGTTCTTC. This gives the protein CASSVGGINEQFF.

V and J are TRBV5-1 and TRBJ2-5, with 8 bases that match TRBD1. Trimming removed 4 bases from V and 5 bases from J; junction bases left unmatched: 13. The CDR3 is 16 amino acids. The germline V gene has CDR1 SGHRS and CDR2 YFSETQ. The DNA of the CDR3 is TGCGCCAGCAGCCCCGGAGGGCAGGGGGCTTTGGAGACCCAGTACTTC. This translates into CASSPGGQGALETQYF. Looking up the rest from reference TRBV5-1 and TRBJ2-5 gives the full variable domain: KAGVTQTPRYLIKTRGQQVTLSCSPISGHRSVSWYQQTPGQGLQFLFEYFSETQRNKGNFPGRFSGRQFSNSRSEMNVSTLELGDSALYLCASSPGGQGALETQYFGPGTRLLVL.

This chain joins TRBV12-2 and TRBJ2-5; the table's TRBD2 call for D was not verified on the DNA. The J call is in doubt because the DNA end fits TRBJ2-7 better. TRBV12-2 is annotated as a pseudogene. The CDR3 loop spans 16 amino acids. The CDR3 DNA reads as TGTGCAAGTCGCTTAAGACCCGCGGCCGGAAAATACGAGCAGTACTTC. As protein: CASRLRPAAGKYEQYF.

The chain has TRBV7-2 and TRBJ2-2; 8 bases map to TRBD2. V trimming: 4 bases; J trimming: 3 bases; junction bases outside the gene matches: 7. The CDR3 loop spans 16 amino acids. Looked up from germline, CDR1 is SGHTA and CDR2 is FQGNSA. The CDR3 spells CASSSRGGGHTGELFF. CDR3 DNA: TGTGCCAGCAGCTCTAGAGGCGGGGGGCACACCGGGGAGCTGTTTTTT.

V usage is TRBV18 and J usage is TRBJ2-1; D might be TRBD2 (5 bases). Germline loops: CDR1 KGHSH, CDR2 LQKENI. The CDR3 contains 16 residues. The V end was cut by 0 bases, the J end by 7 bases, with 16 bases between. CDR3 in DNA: TGTGCCAGCTCACCACCGAACGGACTCCGAGGAAATGAGCAGTTCTTC. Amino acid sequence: CASSPPNGLRGNEQFF.

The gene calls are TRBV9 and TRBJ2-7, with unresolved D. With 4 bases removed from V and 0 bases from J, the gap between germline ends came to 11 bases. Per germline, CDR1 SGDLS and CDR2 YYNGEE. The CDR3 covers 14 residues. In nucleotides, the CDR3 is TGTGCCAGCAGCCCCTTCTCTAGCTCCTACGAGCAGTACTTC. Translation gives CASSPFSSSYEQYF.

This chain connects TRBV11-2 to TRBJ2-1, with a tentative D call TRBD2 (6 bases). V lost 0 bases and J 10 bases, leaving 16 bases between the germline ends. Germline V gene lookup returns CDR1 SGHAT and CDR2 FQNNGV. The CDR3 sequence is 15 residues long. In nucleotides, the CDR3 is TGTGCCAGCAGCTTAGATACCGCGGGGCTTGGGGAGCAGTTCTTC. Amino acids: CASSLDTAGLGEQFF.

For the CDR3, the DNA is TGTGCCAGCTCGCCCCTCCCACTAGCGGGAGACTCAGATACGCAGTATTTT. This gives the protein CASSPLPLAGDSDTQYF. The genes are TRBV18 and TRBJ2-3, with TRBD2 identical over 11 bases. The CDR3 is 17 residues long. Losses at the gene ends were 6 bases for V and 4 bases for J; bases not matched to a gene: 12. Germline V CDR1 and CDR2: KGHSH, LQKENI. The complete variable domain, with remaining parts taken from reference TRBV18 and TRBJ2-3, reads NAGVMQNPRHLVRRRGQEARLRCSPMKGHSHVYWYRQLPEEGLKFMVYLQKENIIDESGMPKERFSAEFPKEGPSILRIQQVVRGDSAAYFCASSPLPLAGDSDTQYFGPGTRLTVL.

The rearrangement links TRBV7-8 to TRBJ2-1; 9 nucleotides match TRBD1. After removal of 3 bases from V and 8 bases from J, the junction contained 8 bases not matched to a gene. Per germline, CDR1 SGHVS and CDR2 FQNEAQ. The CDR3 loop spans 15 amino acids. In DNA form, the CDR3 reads TGTGCCAGCAGCTTGGGACAGGGTCCAATGGATGAGCAGTTCTTC. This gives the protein CASSLGQGPMDEQFF.

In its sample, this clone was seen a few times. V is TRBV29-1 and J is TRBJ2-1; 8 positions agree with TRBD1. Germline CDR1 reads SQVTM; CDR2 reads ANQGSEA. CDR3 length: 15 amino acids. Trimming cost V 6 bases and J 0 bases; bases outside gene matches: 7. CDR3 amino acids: CSVLRDRTSYNEQFF. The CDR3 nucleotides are TGCAGCGTCCTCCGGGACAGGACCTCCTACAATGAGCAGTTCTTC.

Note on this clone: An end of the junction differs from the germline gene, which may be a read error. The CDR3 DNA reads TGTTCCAGCAGCTGGGGACAGGGAGGGAGTAACGGTGAAGCTTTCTTT. It specifies CSSSWGQGGSNGEAFF. The chain joins TRBV7-9 to TRBJ1-1; the match to TRBD1 covers 9 bases. This CDR3 comprises 16 residues. The germline V gene encodes CDR1 SEHNR and CDR2 FQNEAQ (reference sequence).

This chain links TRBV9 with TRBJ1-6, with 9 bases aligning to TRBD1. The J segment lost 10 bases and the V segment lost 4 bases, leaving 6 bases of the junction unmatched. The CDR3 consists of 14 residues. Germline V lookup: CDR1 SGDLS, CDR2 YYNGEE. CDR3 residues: CASSSQGAGSPLHF. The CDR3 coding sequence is TGTGCCAGCAGCTCACAGGGGGCTGGGTCACCCCTCCACTTT.

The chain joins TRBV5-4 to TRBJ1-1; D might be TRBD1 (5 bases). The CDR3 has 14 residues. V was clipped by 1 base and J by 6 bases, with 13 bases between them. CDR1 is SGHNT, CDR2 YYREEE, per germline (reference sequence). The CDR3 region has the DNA TGTGCCAGCAGCTTGAGAGGTTTAGGGGCTGAAGCTTTCTTT. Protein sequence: CASSLRGLGAEAFF.